These 28 T cell receptor beta chains share one sample of origin, sequenced in a study of beta chain features in type 1 diabetes. Sequenced material consisted of expressed TCRB transcripts (all of the isolated RNA was reverse transcribed). Assay used: immunoSEQ multiplex PCR; TCRdb lists only in-frame clones, some missing. Of some 500,000 clones listed, approximately 10% are singletons. The sample was naive CD4+ T cells from blood. These receptors came from a young woman in good health.

The chain links TRBV15 to TRBJ1-4; TRBD1 is a possible D gene (6 bases). CDR1 is LNHNV and CDR2 is YYDKDF in the germline V gene (reference sequence). The V end lost 4 bases, the J end lost 8 bases, and 17 bases lay between the germline ends. There are 15 residues in the CDR3. CDR3 in DNA: TGTGCCACCAGCACAGAGGGACAACACGGAGAAAAACTGTTTTTT. Its protein is CATSTEGQHGEKLFF.

This clone has a handful of counts. The junction does not match germline at one end; this may be a read error. The rearrangement joins TRBV7-7 to TRBJ2-5; perhaps TRBD1 as D (6 bases). Germline CDR1 and CDR2: SSHAT and FNYEAQ (reference sequence). The CDR3 consists of 13 residues. CDR3 coding DNA: TGTGCTAGCAGCTGGACAGTCCAAGAGACCCAGTACTTC. Protein: CASSWTVQETQYF. Full variable domain (rest looked up from reference TRBV7-7 and TRBJ2-5): GAGVSQSPRYKVTKRGQDVTLRCDPISSHATLYWYQQALGQGPEFLTYFNYEAQPDKSGLPSDRFSAERPEGSISTLTIQRTEQRDSAMYRCASSWTVQETQYFGPGTRLLVL.

This clone was seen a few times. The chain has TRBV14 and TRBJ1-3; maybe TRBD1 (6 bases). The CDR3 totals 14 residues. Germline V gene sequence: CDR1 SGHDN, CDR2 FVKESK. V shed 8 bases and J shed 0 bases, with 11 bases lying between them. The DNA of the CDR3 is TGTGCCAGCCGCAAGACAGGCTCTGGAAACACCATATATTTT. Translating gives CASRKTGSGNTIYF.

This clone was detected a few times. The rearrangement joins TRBV2 to TRBJ1-1, with 7 bases that match TRBD1. Germline V gives CDR1 SNHLY, CDR2 FYNNEI. CDR3 length equals 13 residues. The trim removed 8 bases at V and 5 bases at J, leaving 8 bases unmatched. In DNA, the CDR3 is TGTGCCAGCTCCCGACAGGGTCTGACTGAAGCTTTCTTT. It codes for CASSRQGLTEAFF.

This sequence joins TRBV9 and TRBJ2-2, with 10 nucleotides matching TRBD2. Trimming took 1 base from V and 7 from J; bases not matched to a gene: 7. This CDR3 is 16 amino acids long. CDR1 is SGDLS and CDR2 is YYNGEE in the germline V gene. CDR3 sequence (DNA): TGTGCCAGCAGCGTAAACAGCGGGAGGGCAGGCGGGGAGCTGTTTTTT. Amino acids: CASSVNSGRAGGELFF.

This clone showed up just a few times. This sequence joins TRBV5-6 and TRBJ1-1; 8 positions match TRBD1. Germline V gene lookup returns CDR1 SGHDT and CDR2 YYEEEE. The CDR3 runs to 16 residues. V lost 0 bases to trimming and J lost 0 bases; unmatched junction nucleotides: 4. In nucleotides, the CDR3 is TGTGCCAGCAGCTTGGACAGGGGGAACATGAACACTGAAGCTTTCTTT. Translating it yields CASSLDRGNMNTEAFF. Supplemented by reference TRBV5-6 and TRBJ1-1, the full variable domain reads DAGVTQSPTHLIKTRGQQVTLRCSPKSGHDTVSWYQQALGQGPQFIFQYYEEEERQRGNFPDRFSGHQFPNYSSELNVNALLLGDSALYLCASSLDRGNMNTEAFFGQGTRLTVV.

There are a few counts of this clone. The chain has TRBV7-9 and TRBJ1-2; D perhaps matches TRBD1 (6 bases). The germline V gene has CDR1 SEHNR and CDR2 FQNEAQ (reference sequence). V was clipped by 0 bases and J by 6 bases, with 14 bases between them. This CDR3 is 15 amino acids long. CDR3 in DNA: TGTGCCAGCAGCTTAGCCCACAGGGTTTGGAATGGCTACACCTTC. It is translated as CASSLAHRVWNGYTF.

The CDR3 reads CASSFGQGAPRRSEAFF. CDR3 coding DNA: TGCGCCAGCAGCTTTGGACAGGGGGCCCCGCGGAGATCTGAAGCTTTCTTT. The V gene is TRBV5-1, the J gene TRBJ1-1; TRBD1 agrees at 11 bases. CDR3 size: 17 residues. With V trimmed by 2 bases and J by 6 bases, 12 bases remained unmatched. Germline V gene data show CDR1 as SGHRS and CDR2 as YFSETQ.

This clone was detected a few times. The V call is TRBV6-1, the J call TRBJ2-7; TRBD1 agrees at 10 bases. Germline V gene lookup returns CDR1 MNHNS and CDR2 SASEGT. This CDR3 comprises 15 residues. The V gene end was trimmed by 4 bases and the J gene end by 4 bases; junction bases not matched to a gene: 7. The CDR3 protein is CASSVQGQGLYEQYV. CDR3 sequence (DNA): TGTGCCAGCAGTGTCCAGGGACAGGGGCTATACGAGCAGTACGTC.

The J gene is TRBJ2-7, the V gene TRBV21-1. TRBV21-1 constitutes a pseudogene. The CDR3 runs to 13 residues. CDR3 sequence reads: CASSKRPTSLKYV. CDR3 in DNA: TGTGCCAGCAGCAAAAGACCGACCTCCTTAAAGTACGTC.

The chain joins TRBV7-9 to TRBJ2-7; D remains ambiguous. The CDR3 loop spans 12 amino acids. The germline CDR1 and CDR2 sequences are SEHNR and FQNEAQ (reference sequence). The V end was cut by 2 bases, the J end by 2 bases, with 4 bases between. The CDR3 protein is CASSLRPYEQYF. In nucleotides, the CDR3 is TGTGCCAGCAGCTTACGTCCCTACGAGCAGTACTTC. The variable domain in full, completed from reference TRBV7-9 and TRBJ2-7, reads DTGVSQNPRHKITKRGQNVTFRCDPISEHNRLYWYRQTLGQGPEFLTYFQNEAQLEKSRLLSDRFSAERPKGSFSTLEIQRTEQGDSAMYLCASSLRPYEQYFGPGTRLTVT.

The genes are TRBV7-2 and TRBJ2-1; D is uncertain. Germline V gene lookup returns CDR1 SGHTA and CDR2 FQGNSA. CDR3 length: 15 residues. V gave up 1 base and J gave up 8 bases, with 15 bases separating them. The CDR3: CASSLVASLGDEQFF. CDR3 nucleotides: TGTGCCAGCAGCTTAGTTGCGTCCCTGGGCGATGAGCAGTTCTTC.

This clone was seen only a few times. The CDR3 region has the DNA TGTGCCAGCAGCTTAAGTTCGGTCGCCGAAAAACTGTTTTTT. Translating it yields CASSLSSVAEKLFF. The chain links TRBV7-2 to TRBJ1-4; D unresolved. The germline gives CDR1 SGHTA, CDR2 FQGNSA. V was pared by 2 bases and J by 8 bases, with 12 bases between. The CDR3 covers 14 residues.

This clone was seen more than once but under ten times. The V and J genes are TRBV13 and TRBJ2-3, with TRBD2 identical over 10 bases. V gave up 5 bases and J gave up 3 bases; unmatched junction bases: 8. Germline loops: CDR1 PRHDT, CDR2 FYEKMQ (reference sequence). CDR3 length: 16 amino acids. This CDR3 reads CASSPNTGLATDTQYF. CDR3 nucleotide sequence: TGTGCCAGCAGCCCTAACACGGGACTAGCGACAGATACGCAGTATTTT.

The chain has TRBV29-1 and TRBJ1-1; tentative D call: TRBD1 (5 bases). The V end lost 4 bases, the J end lost 2 bases, and 11 bases lay between the germline ends. CDR3 length equals 13 residues. Germline CDR1 SQVTM, CDR2 ANQGSEA. The CDR3 loop reads CSVGGRSNTEAFF. DNA of the CDR3: TGCAGCGTTGGGGGGAGAAGCAACACTGAAGCTTTCTTT. The full variable domain, in which reference TRBV29-1 and TRBJ1-1 provide the parts outside the CDR3, is SAVISQKPSRDICQRGTSLTIQCQVDSQVTMMFWYRQQPGQSLTLIATANQGSEATYESGFVIDKFPISRPNLTFSTLTVSNMSPEDSSIYLCSVGGRSNTEAFFGQGTRLTVV.

The chain links TRBV13 to TRBJ2-5, with 7 bases matching TRBD2. Germline CDR1 PRHDT, CDR2 FYEKMQ (reference sequence). CDR3 length equals 15 residues. The junction had 10 bases not matched to a gene; V was cut back by 4 bases and J by 5 bases. The CDR3 DNA sequence: TGTGCCAGCAGCTCTCTGGGAGGGTCATTGGAGACCCAGTACTTC. It codes for CASSSLGGSLETQYF.

This clone was observed a handful of times. The chain couples TRBV27 to TRBJ1-1; D is undetermined. Germline assignment: CDR1 MNHEY and CDR2 SMNVEV (reference sequence). The ends were cut back, 8 bases at V and 0 bases at J, with 10 bases in the middle. The CDR3 spans 13 residues. DNA of the CDR3: TGTGCCAGCTCGGGCCTGCTGAACACTGAAGCTTTCTTT. It is translated as CASSGLLNTEAFF.

The J gene is TRBJ1-5, the V gene TRBV27; D ambiguous. CDR1 is MNHEY, CDR2 SMNVEV, per germline (reference sequence). The CDR3 is 13 residues long. V was clipped by 3 bases and J by 6 bases, with 9 bases between them. The CDR3 region has the DNA TGTGCCAGCAGTTTTGCCGGGCGTCAGCCCCAGCATTTT. The encoded protein is CASSFAGRQPQHF.

The chain recombines TRBV15 with TRBJ2-5, with TRBD2 matching over 7 bases. In germline, CDR1 is LNHNV, CDR2 YYDKDF (reference sequence). The CDR3 sequence is 18 residues long. V shed 0 bases, J shed 4 bases, and the junction held 14 bases outside the gene matches. For the CDR3, the DNA is TGTGCCACCAGCAGAGAGGCCTACCTCGGGAGGAGGGTAGAGACCCAGTACTTC. This codes for CATSREAYLGRRVETQYF.

The V call is TRBV6-5, the J call TRBJ2-3; a possible D gene is TRBD1 (5 bases). The germline V and J ends were trimmed by 4 bases and 4 bases, with 18 bases remaining between them. The CDR3 spans 16 residues. The germline V gene encodes CDR1 MNHEY and CDR2 SVGAGI. The CDR3 spells CASSSRGGVPPDTQYF. The CDR3 nucleotides read TGTGCCAGCAGTTCTAGGGGTGGGGTTCCCCCAGATACGCAGTATTTT.

This sequence joins TRBV11-2 and TRBJ2-3, with TRBD2 as a possible D gene (8 bases). The CDR3 is made up of 17 amino acids. V was cut by 4 bases and J by 4 bases, with 21 bases left in between. Germline V gene lookup returns CDR1 SGHAT and CDR2 FQNNGV. This CDR3 reads CASSSIRGSGGADTQYF. The CDR3 region has the DNA TGTGCCAGCAGCTCTATCAGGGGGAGCGGGGGCGCAGATACGCAGTATTTT.

The V and J genes are TRBV19 and TRBJ2-6; D not certain. The V gene lost 3 bases and the J gene lost 0 bases, with 6 bases spanning the gap. Germline V gene data show CDR1 as LNHDA and CDR2 as SQIVND (reference sequence). There are 15 residues in the CDR3. CDR3 amino acids: CASSMGNSGANVLTF. In nucleotides, the CDR3 is TGTGCCAGTAGTATGGGGAACTCTGGGGCCAACGTCCTGACTTTC.

The rearrangement uses TRBV4-2 and TRBJ1-4; D gene ambiguous. V was shortened by 2 bases and J by 8 bases, with 9 bases between the two germline ends. The CDR3 is made up of 13 amino acids. CDR1 is LGHNA, CDR2 YNFKEQ, per germline. The CDR3 nucleotides read TGTGCCAGCAGCCAAAGGGAGAAGGAAAAACTGTTTTTT. It codes for CASSQREKEKLFF.

This clone was found a few times. This chain joins TRBV7-9 and TRBJ2-6; D uncertain. The germline V and J ends were trimmed by 8 bases and 0 bases, with 5 bases remaining between them. In germline, CDR1 is SEHNR, CDR2 FQNEAQ (reference sequence). The CDR3 runs 13 residues. The CDR3 DNA is TGTGCCAGCTTGAACTCTGGGGCCAACGTCCTGACTTTC. Protein product: CASLNSGANVLTF.

This clone was observed a handful of times. The chain uses TRBV10-3 and TRBJ2-7, with TRBD2 matching over 12 bases. The CDR3 spans 16 residues. CDR1 ENHRY and CDR2 SYGVKD come from the germline V gene. V lost 2 bases to trimming and J lost 2 bases; unmatched junction nucleotides: 4. CDR3 sequence reads: CAISEPTSGRTYEQYF. In nucleotides, the CDR3 is TGTGCCATCAGTGAGCCCACTAGCGGGAGGACCTACGAGCAGTACTTC.

This clone appeared a few times. This chain links TRBV7-9 with TRBJ2-3; D is unresolved. V was cut by 5 bases and J by 0 bases, with 3 bases left in between. From germline, CDR1 is SEHNR and CDR2 FQNEAQ (reference sequence). The CDR3 has 12 amino acids. CDR3 in amino acids: CASSTSTDTQYF. The CDR3 DNA is TGTGCCAGCAGCACAAGCACAGATACGCAGTATTTT.

This clone has a handful of counts. The chain is built from TRBV5-1 and TRBJ1-6; the D is unclear. Germline-derived CDR1 and CDR2 are SGHRS and YFSETQ. Deletions cut 0 bases from V and 8 bases from J, with 9 bases between. This CDR3 has 14 amino acids. CDR3 bases: TGCGCCAGCAGCTTGGCCCGCATCGATTCACCCCTCCACTTT. Protein sequence: CASSLARIDSPLHF.

The chain carries TRBV4-3 and TRBJ2-1; 12 nucleotides agree with TRBD2. Germline lookup yields CDR1 LGHNA and CDR2 YSLEER. This CDR3 region has 17 residues. Trimming cost V 2 bases and J 11 bases; bases outside gene matches: 13. The chain's CDR3 is CASSQFRTSGKSSQQFF. CDR3 DNA: TGCGCCAGCAGCCAATTCCGGACTAGCGGGAAGTCGAGTCAGCAGTTCTTC.